The following is a T cell receptor beta chain sequence with its context. This clonotype was seen many times. The specificity of this receptor is unknown. No much larger clone exists at a distance of one base, and base qualities are not known. The record originates from a study of T cells in Graves' hyperthyroidism and ophthalmopathy (dated 2019 in TCRdb). Some background on the complete study: Peripheral blood samples were taken at initial diagnosis, before any treatment was given. TCR V-J signatures able to tell the groups apart were searched for in a discovery cohort of 90 to 100 patients, of whom around 42 had Graves' ophthalmopathy and around 58 had stable Graves' hyperthyroidism. Prospective prediction of ophthalmopathy was tested in an independent validation cohort consisting of some 19 hyperthyroidism patients and 15 to 17 patients who later progressed to ophthalmopathy. The approximately 98 discovery patients were randomly divided into training and test sets at a 7:3 ratio. In addition, the study compared T-cell repertoires in thyroid tissue and in blood from several Graves' hyperthyroidism patients. After sampling, hyperthyroidism patients received methimazole starting at 30 mg daily, and ophthalmopathy patients received high-dose intravenous methylprednisolone. TCR Vbeta CDR3 sequencing of 140 or so peripheral blood samples (roughly 41 ophthalmopathy, 75 hyperthyroidism and around 17 progressor patients) is reported in the paper.

TCR beta CDR3 regions were amplified from RNA transcripts. For the first round of RT-PCR on the TCR CDR3, the HTBI primer set was used together with the Qiagen OneStep RT-PCR kit. Libraries were constructed in a second round of multiplex PCR, after which size selection and purification were carried out. Paired-end sequencing of the libraries was performed with 100 bp reads on an Illumina HiSeq2000. The source study handled its data this way. SOAPnuke was used to process the raw data, removing reads that contained adapters or uncalled bases, had a mean Phred below 15, or lacked an exact match to the constant primer or identifier. COPE v1.2.5 was used to merge high-quality paired reads, and clonotypes were defined as unique nucleotide sequences. Clonotypes were aligned to IMGT TRBV, TRBD and TRBJ reference segments using MiTCR v1.1. Analysis was restricted to V-J combinations with a frequency above 0.0001, which covered about 99% of repertoires. A TCS score was defined as the ratio between F50 (clonal expansion) and ExV (chaos), using BLOSUM62-based TCRdist between CDR3 peptides within each V-J. Welch's t-statistics and random forest reduced several hundred V-J features to 13, which were used in a naive Bayes classifier (R e1071). Using fastp trimming at Q25 and MiXCR clonotype assembly, TCRdb reanalyzed the public sequencing data and kept in-frame beta chains. Each CDR3 protein appears once, grouped with its most common genes and DNA. The V and J calls shown here were made by TCRdb, not taken from the authors' results. This sample holds a few hundred thousand distinct CDR3 sequences; 15% to 18% were observed only once. 7.3% of the sample lies in the top ten.

A patient counted as having stable Graves' hyperthyroidism if no progression to ophthalmopathy occurred over 18 months of follow-up. Hyperthyroidism patients were aged 18 to 65 years and newly diagnosed, with disease duration of less than 2 months. Exclusion was applied to patients with uncontrolled infections, other autoimmune diseases, pregnancy or lactation. Diagnoses were established on the basis of clinical symptoms, serum thyroxine and TRAb, thyroid ultrasound, and orbital computed tomography. Ficoll-Paque density gradient centrifugation was used to isolate PBMCs from around 9.1 ml of fresh peripheral blood. Trizol reagent was used to extract total RNA, and RNA quality was then checked on an Agilent 2100 Bioanalyzer. On the study overall, not on this receptor specifically: In validation, the model predicted progression to ophthalmopathy a median of around six months before onset, with over 60% sensitivity and roughly 77% specificity. Blood samples also contained most of the expanded thyroid clonotypes (frequency above 0.001), which suggests that blood repertoires may reflect thyroid immune responses. In cross-validation, a model built on a 13 V-J signature told ophthalmopathy apart from stable hyperthyroidism with about 90% sensitivity and around 84% specificity, and in testing the same model reached 80%/75%. No statistical method was used to set the sample size in advance, and investigators knew the group allocation.

Inclusive of the bounding cysteine and phenylalanine, the CDR3 is 17 residues long. Only the CDR3 DNA stays, 51 bases, in frame from base 1. Compared with germline, V lacks 2 bases and J lacks 5 bases; bases without a gene match: 7. The germline V gene yields WSHSY for CDR1 and SAAADI for CDR2. The V and J segments used are TRBV10-2 and TRBJ1-5; 12 of the junction bases match TRBD1. Specimen: blood. The clonotype was recovered from a young woman with Graves' hyperthyroidism. At the DNA level, the sequence is TGCGCCAGCAGTGAGACCCTGGGACAGGGGGCTGATCAGCCCCAGCATTTT. Translated, it reads CASSETLGQGADQPQHF.